The 21 T cell receptor beta chains presented below share a single source sample, sequenced in a study of shared clonotypes between healthy human individuals. Clones were sequenced by immunoSEQ multiplex PCR, and TCRdb holds only the in-frame ones, with some missing. The table has hundreds of thousands of clones, 97% seen once; the top ten hold around 0.058%. The sequenced material came from naive CD4+ T cells sorted from blood. Subset: CD45RA+ positively selected. These receptors were obtained from a woman between 25 and 40 years old in good health.

The V gene is TRBV6-6, the J gene TRBJ2-1, with 11 bases lining up with TRBD2. Germline V gene sequence: CDR1 MNHNY, CDR2 SVGAGI (reference sequence). The CDR3 covers 15 residues. Trimming at V came to 11 bases and at J to 5 bases, leaving 11 bases not matched to a gene. The CDR3 reads CASQVSGRADNEQFF. For the CDR3, the DNA is TGTGCCTCCCAGGTTAGCGGGAGGGCCGACAATGAGCAGTTCTTC.

This clone has just one count. This sample also contains other DNA sequences that code for the same CDR3. The genes are TRBV28 and TRBJ2-7; D unclear. From germline, CDR1 is MDHEN and CDR2 SYDVKM. V lost 4 bases, J lost 0 bases, and 13 bases lay in between. The CDR3 extends over 15 amino acids. CDR3 sequence: CASSSPGLSSYEQYF. CDR3 nucleotide sequence: TGTGCCAGCAGTTCACCAGGCCTGAGCTCCTACGAGCAGTACTTC.

This clone was seen once. The chain carries TRBV2 and TRBJ1-4; 8 bases align to TRBD1. The germline V gene has CDR1 SNHLY and CDR2 FYNNEI. The trim removed 4 bases at V and 5 bases at J, leaving 3 bases unmatched. CDR3 length: 14 residues. The CDR3 region is CASSVTGANEKLFF. In DNA form, the CDR3 reads TGTGCCAGCAGTGTGACAGGGGCCAATGAAAAACTGTTTTTT.

This chain joins TRBV6-5 and TRBJ1-5; D uncertain. This CDR3 is built from 12 residues. V lost 2 bases to trimming and J lost 7 bases, with 6 bases between them. Germline values: CDR1 MNHEY, CDR2 SVGAGI. The CDR3 nucleotides read TGTGCCAGCAGTTACGACAAACAGCCCCAGCATTTT. Translated: CASSYDKQPQHF.

The CDR3 loop reads CASSFAGTGGYEQYF. The CDR3 DNA sequence: TGTGCCAGCAGTTTCGCCGGGACAGGGGGGTACGAGCAGTACTTC. The V gene is TRBV28, the J gene TRBJ2-7; 11 positions match TRBD1. Trimming at V came to 3 bases and at J to 4 bases, leaving 5 bases not matched to a gene. CDR1 and CDR2 (germline): MDHEN, SYDVKM. This CDR3 comprises 15 residues.

Details on this clone: This sample includes further DNA sequences coding for the same CDR3. The rearrangement joins TRBV5-1 to TRBJ2-6; D is uncertain. Germline CDR1 SGHRS, CDR2 YFSETQ. Trimming left V 5 bases short and J 0 bases short, with 3 bases between. This CDR3 is built from 13 residues. DNA for the CDR3: TGCGCCAGCAGTTTCTCTGGGGCCAACGTCCTGACTTTC. Translation: CASSFSGANVLTF.

The genes are TRBV18 and TRBJ1-1; possibly TRBD1 for D (5 bases). Germline V gene lookup returns CDR1 KGHSH and CDR2 LQKENI. CDR3 length: 13 residues. V was shortened by 0 bases and J by 3 bases, with 5 bases between the two germline ends. The CDR3 bases are TGTGCCAGCTCACCACCGGGACACACTGAAGCTTTCTTT. Its protein product is CASSPPGHTEAFF.

V and J are TRBV5-1 and TRBJ2-2; possibly TRBD2 for D (5 bases). CDR1 and CDR2 (germline): SGHRS, YFSETQ. There are 14 residues in the CDR3. V gave up 7 bases and J gave up 4 bases, with 14 bases separating them. CDR3 bases: TGCGCCAGCCAACTAGAGGTTTTCACCGGGGAGCTGTTTTTT. Its protein product is CASQLEVFTGELFF.

The CDR3: CASSLGLANYEQYF. The CDR3 nucleotides read TGTGCCAGCAGTTTAGGCCTAGCGAACTACGAGCAGTACTTC. This chain uses TRBV28 with TRBJ2-7, with D perhaps TRBD2 (6 bases). V was pared by 2 bases and J by 3 bases, with 11 bases between. The CDR3 loop spans 14 amino acids. In germline, CDR1 is MDHEN, CDR2 SYDVKM.

The chain couples TRBV28 to TRBJ1-2; D unresolved. Germline CDR1 MDHEN, CDR2 SYDVKM. V was pared by 1 base and J by 4 bases, with 16 bases between. CDR3 size: 16 residues. The CDR3 DNA reads TGTGCCAGCAGTTTATTTACCGTCCGGGCTGGCTATGGCTACACCTTC. It is translated as CASSLFTVRAGYGYTF.

The V gene is TRBV6-5, the J gene TRBJ1-1; 8 bases are a match to TRBD1. J lost 8 bases, V lost 6 bases, and 14 bases had no gene match. Germline V gene data show CDR1 as MNHEY and CDR2 as SVGAGI. The CDR3 is made up of 15 amino acids. CDR3: CASRRNRAQGVEAFF. The CDR3 DNA is TGTGCCAGCAGACGCAACCGAGCACAGGGGGTCGAAGCTTTCTTT.

The chain recombines TRBV10-2 with TRBJ1-2; D unresolved. Trimming stripped 6 bases from V and 0 bases from J, with 11 bases between. Per the germline V gene, CDR1 is WSHSY and CDR2 is SAAADI. This CDR3 is built from 14 residues. As DNA, the CDR3 is TGCGCCAGCAGGTCATCCGGGGCTAACTATGGCTACACCTTC. Amino acids: CASRSSGANYGYTF.

This chain joins TRBV19 and TRBJ2-1; 12 positions agree with TRBD2. This CDR3 region has 15 residues. V shed 4 bases and J 9 bases; nucleotides not matched to a gene: 7. In germline, CDR1 is LNHDA, CDR2 SQIVND (reference sequence). DNA of the CDR3: TGTGCCAGTAGTACTAGCGGGAGGGTCCCGGGTGAGCAGTTCTTC. This encodes CASSTSGRVPGEQFF.

CDR3 bases: TGTGCCAGCAGTACTCGTGGAACGCAGTATTTT. Its translation: CASSTRGTQYF. This sequence joins TRBV28 and TRBJ2-3; D not certain. CDR1 and CDR2 from the germline V gene are MDHEN and SYDVKM. The CDR3 is 11 amino acids. Between the trimmed V and J ends, which lost 5 bases and 9 bases, there was a span of 9 bases.

This chain connects TRBV14 to TRBJ2-3, with D unresolved. V shed 1 base and J shed 6 bases, with 14 bases lying between them. Per germline, CDR1 SGHDN and CDR2 FVKESK. CDR3 size: 15 residues. This chain's CDR3 is CASSQVGLVEDTQYF. Written as DNA, the CDR3 is TGTGCCAGCAGCCAAGTCGGCCTAGTGGAGGATACGCAGTATTTT. Combining the CDR3 with reference TRBV14 and TRBJ2-3 gives the whole variable domain EAGVTQFPSHSVIEKGQTVTLRCDPISGHDNLYWYRRVMGKEIKFLLHFVKESKQDESGMPNNRFLAERTGGTYSTLKVQPAELEDSGVYFCASSQVGLVEDTQYFGPGTRLTVL.

The chain employs TRBV11-2 and TRBJ2-5, with D perhaps matching TRBD2 (5 bases). This CDR3 contains 12 residues. V was pared by 0 bases and J by 9 bases, with 8 bases between. CDR1 and CDR2 from the germline V gene are SGHAT and FQNNGV. Here the CDR3 DNA reads TGTGCCAGCAGCTTAGAGGACGGGGCCCAGTACTTC. Translating it yields CASSLEDGAQYF.

The gene calls are TRBV6-6 and TRBJ2-1; no firm D call. Germline CDR1 and CDR2: MNHNY and SVGAGI (reference sequence). Between the trimmed V and J ends, which lost 2 bases and 0 bases, there was a span of 11 bases. The length of the CDR3 is 16 residues. The CDR3 reads CASSYGVHSSYNEQFF. The CDR3 bases are TGTGCCAGCAGTTACGGGGTCCACAGCTCCTACAATGAGCAGTTCTTC.

V gene TRBV5-1 combines with J gene TRBJ1-2; D is unresolved. The CDR3 extends over 14 amino acids. The V gene lost 4 bases and the J gene lost 8 bases, with 18 bases spanning the gap. CDR1 and CDR2 (germline): SGHRS, YFSETQ. The CDR3 sequence is CASSPSRQEQGYTF. Here the CDR3 DNA reads TGCGCCAGCAGCCCGTCGCGGCAGGAGCAGGGCTACACCTTC.

V usage is TRBV7-9 and J usage is TRBJ2-1; D remains ambiguous. The CDR3 is 13 amino acids. V lost 4 bases, J lost 4 bases, and 8 bases lay in between. Germline assignment: CDR1 SEHNR and CDR2 FQNEAQ (reference sequence). CDR3 coding DNA: TGTGCCAGCAGCTCAGGACGGTACAATGAGCAGTTCTTC. Its protein product is CASSSGRYNEQFF.

This chain joins TRBV18 and TRBJ2-2; D ambiguous. The V gene lost 2 bases and the J gene lost 1 base, with 5 bases spanning the gap. From germline, CDR1 is KGHSH and CDR2 LQKENI. The CDR3 length is 14 residues. CDR3 loop: CASSPVQNTGELFF. The CDR3 DNA sequence: TGTGCCAGCTCACCAGTGCAGAACACCGGGGAGCTGTTTTTT.

This clone has a single count. The V and J genes are TRBV11-2 and TRBJ2-1; 10 bases match TRBD2. The CDR3 covers 17 residues. CDR1 is SGHAT and CDR2 is FQNNGV in the germline V gene. The V segment lost 0 bases and the J segment 6 bases; nucleotides outside the gene matches: 8. The CDR3 spells CASSLELVGLASNEQFF. The CDR3 DNA reads TGTGCCAGCAGCTTAGAATTAGTGGGACTAGCGAGCAATGAGCAGTTCTTC.